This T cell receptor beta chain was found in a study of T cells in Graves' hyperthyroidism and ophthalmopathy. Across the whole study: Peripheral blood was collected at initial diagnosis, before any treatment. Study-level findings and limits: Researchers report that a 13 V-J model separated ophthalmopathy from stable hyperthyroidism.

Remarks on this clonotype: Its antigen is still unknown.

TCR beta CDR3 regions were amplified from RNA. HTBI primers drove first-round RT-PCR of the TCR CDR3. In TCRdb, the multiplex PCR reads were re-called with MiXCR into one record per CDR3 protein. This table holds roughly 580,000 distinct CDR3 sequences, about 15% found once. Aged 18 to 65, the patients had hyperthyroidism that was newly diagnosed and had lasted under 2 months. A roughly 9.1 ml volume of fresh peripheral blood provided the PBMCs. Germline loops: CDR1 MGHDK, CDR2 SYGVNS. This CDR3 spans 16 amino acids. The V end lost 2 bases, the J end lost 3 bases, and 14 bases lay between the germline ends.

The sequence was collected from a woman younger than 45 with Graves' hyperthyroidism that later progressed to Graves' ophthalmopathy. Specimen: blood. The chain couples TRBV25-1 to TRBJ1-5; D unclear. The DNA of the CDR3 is TGTGCCAGCAGTGAAGATGCGGGGTATAACAATCAGCCCCAGCATTTT. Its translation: CASSEDAGYNNQPQHF.